What follows are 12 T cell receptor beta chains derived from one specimen sequenced in a study of regulatory T cells in long-lasting Graves disease. Relying on iRepertoire HTBI primers and Arm-PCR of CDR3 regions, the team built TCR beta libraries. TCRdb fed the multiplex PCR reads into MiXCR, producing one record per CDR3 protein. Of about 450,000 distinct CDR3 sequences listed, roughly 15% were seen once; the top ten hold about 10%. The sample's time point: newly diagnosed GD, antithyroid drugs for less than 3 months. Following extraction of RNA from PBMCs, that RNA was used to make the TCR library. This sample also appeared in a second study, on T cells in Graves' hyperthyroidism and ophthalmopathy.

Sample: peripheral blood mononuclear cells (PBMCs), taken at new diagnosis, from a patient treated with antithyroid drugs. These receptors all come from a young woman with Graves disease.

This clonotype has ten or more counts. The chain is built from TRBV11-2 and TRBJ1-5; D is undetermined. Trimming stripped 1 base from V and 3 bases from J, with 4 bases between. CDR3 size: 13 residues. Germline V gives CDR1 SGHAT, CDR2 FQNNGV. The CDR3 DNA reads TGTGCCAGCAGCTTAGGGTACAATCAGCCCCAGCATTTT. This translates into CASSLGYNQPQHF.

The V and J genes are TRBV20-1 and TRBJ1-2; D unresolved. Germline V gene lookup returns CDR1 DFQATT and CDR2 SNEGSKA (reference sequence). V was pared by 1 base and J by 7 bases, with 19 bases between. The CDR3 is 15 amino acids. Here the CDR3 reads CSARVAERVRSGYTF. The CDR3 nucleotides read TGCAGTGCTAGAGTGGCGGAAAGGGTACGTTCTGGCTACACCTTC.

This clonotype was observed a handful of times. Possible read error: a much larger clone is one base away. The chain combines TRBV28 with TRBJ2-5; 7 bases map to TRBD1. V lost 4 bases to trimming and J lost 5 bases; unmatched junction nucleotides: 10. Looked up from germline, CDR1 is MDHEN and CDR2 is SYDVKM. The CDR3 extends over 15 amino acids. For the CDR3, the DNA is TGTGCCAGCAGTTCCCCAGGGGGTTCCGGGGAGACCCAGTACTTC. Translation gives CASSSPGGSGETQYF. Complete variable domain (other parts from reference TRBV28 and TRBJ2-5): DVKVTQSSRYLVKRTGEKVFLECVQDMDHENMFWYRQDPGLGLRLIYFSYDVKMKEKGDIPEGYSVSREKKERFSLILESASTNQTSMYLCASSSPGGSGETQYFGPGTRLLVL.

The V and J genes are TRBV4-1 and TRBJ2-7, with 7 nucleotides matching TRBD2. The germline CDR1 and CDR2 sequences are MGHRA and YSYEKL. There are 14 residues in the CDR3. Trimming cost V 6 bases and J 2 bases; bases outside gene matches: 7. The CDR3 is CASSLAVSTYEQYF. CDR3 DNA: TGCGCCAGCAGTCTAGCGGTCTCTACCTACGAGCAGTACTTC.

This clonotype was recorded at least ten times. The rearrangement uses TRBV3-1 and TRBJ2-5; 7 bases are a match to TRBD1. The CDR3 sequence is 15 residues long. V lost 4 bases to trimming and J lost 3 bases; unmatched junction nucleotides: 8. CDR1 and CDR2 from the germline V gene are LGHDT and YNNKEL (reference sequence). The CDR3 nucleotides are TGTGCCAGCAGCCGTTCGCACAGGGGAGAAGAGACCCAGTACTTC. This gives the protein CASSRSHRGEETQYF.

The chain recombines TRBV6-1 with TRBJ1-1, with 7 positions matching TRBD1. This CDR3 has 14 amino acids. The germline V gene has CDR1 MNHNS and CDR2 SASEGT. Trimming removed 8 bases from V and 6 bases from J; junction bases left unmatched: 12. CDR3 in amino acids: CASLLERGLAEAFF. The CDR3 DNA reads as TGTGCCAGCCTACTAGAGAGGGGGCTCGCTGAAGCTTTCTTT.

The table lists this clonotype with many counts. The chain links TRBV3-1 to TRBJ2-2; possibly TRBD1 for D (5 bases). CDR1 and CDR2 from the germline V gene are LGHDT and YNNKEL (reference sequence). Trimming shortened V by 6 bases and J by 4 bases, and 12 bases separated the two germline ends. The CDR3 length is 14 residues. CDR3 bases: TGTGCCAGCAGTGTAGGACATACCACCGGGGAGCTGTTTTTT. It translates to CASSVGHTTGELFF.

V and J are TRBV12-3 or TRBV12-4 and TRBJ1-4; TRBD1 aligns across 10 bases. The CDR3 has 15 residues. Trimming took 3 bases from V and 5 from J; bases not matched to a gene: 3. The CDR3, as DNA: TGTGCCAGCAGTTTGGGGGACAGGGGCAATGAAAAACTGTTTTTT. Protein product: CASSLGDRGNEKLFF.

This clonotype was detected many times. This chain connects TRBV11-1 to TRBJ2-2; 8 bases align to TRBD2. J was trimmed by 4 bases and V by 7 bases; bases with no gene match: 5. Germline V CDR1 and CDR2: SGHAT, FQDESV (reference sequence). CDR3 length equals 14 residues. The CDR3 region is CASTLAGGTGELFF. CDR3 nucleotides: TGTGCCAGCACCCTAGCGGGCGGCACCGGGGAGCTGTTTTTT.

The sample holds many counts of this clonotype. The J gene is TRBJ2-3, the V gene TRBV7-8; 8 nucleotides agree with TRBD1. The CDR3 sequence is 16 residues long. Germline V gene lookup returns CDR1 SGHVS and CDR2 FQNEAQ. Trimming cost V 3 bases and J 3 bases; bases outside gene matches: 8. The CDR3 DNA follows: TGTGCCAGCAGCTTGCAGGGGGCGGATCTGACAGATACGCAGTATTTT. This gives the protein CASSLQGADLTDTQYF.

The chain recombines TRBV10-3 with TRBJ1-4; D ambiguous. Trimming removed 6 bases from V and 6 bases from J, with 14 bases in between. The CDR3 runs 14 residues. Per germline, CDR1 ENHRY and CDR2 SYGVKD. The chain's CDR3 is CAISADRRDEKLFF. The CDR3 DNA reads TGTGCCATCAGCGCGGACCGTAGGGATGAAAAACTGTTTTTT.

This clonotype was picked up many times. The chain has TRBV15 and TRBJ2-5, with no clear D. Between the trimmed V and J ends, which lost 0 bases and 2 bases, there was a span of 10 bases. The CDR3 contains 15 residues. Germline V gives CDR1 LNHNV, CDR2 YYDKDF (reference sequence). CDR3 amino acids: CATSRDRPAQETQYF. The CDR3, as DNA: TGTGCCACCAGCAGAGATCGGCCAGCTCAAGAGACCCAGTACTTC.